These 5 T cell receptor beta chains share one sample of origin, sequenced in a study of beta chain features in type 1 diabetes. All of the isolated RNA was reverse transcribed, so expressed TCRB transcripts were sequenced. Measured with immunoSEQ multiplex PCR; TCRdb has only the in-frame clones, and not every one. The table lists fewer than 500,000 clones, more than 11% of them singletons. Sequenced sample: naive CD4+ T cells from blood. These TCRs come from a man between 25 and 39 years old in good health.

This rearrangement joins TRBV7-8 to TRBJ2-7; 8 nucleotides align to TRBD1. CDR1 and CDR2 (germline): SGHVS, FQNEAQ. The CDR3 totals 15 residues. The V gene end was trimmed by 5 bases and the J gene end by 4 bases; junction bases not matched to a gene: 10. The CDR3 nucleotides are TGTGCCAGCAGCATTTACGGGACAGGCGCGTACGAGCAGTACTTC. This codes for CASSIYGTGAYEQYF.

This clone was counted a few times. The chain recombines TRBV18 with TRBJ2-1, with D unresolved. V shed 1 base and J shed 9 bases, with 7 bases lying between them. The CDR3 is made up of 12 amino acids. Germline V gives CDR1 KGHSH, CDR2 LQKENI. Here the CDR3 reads CASSPRLGEQFF. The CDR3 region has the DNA TGTGCCAGCTCACCACGTCTTGGTGAGCAGTTCTTC.

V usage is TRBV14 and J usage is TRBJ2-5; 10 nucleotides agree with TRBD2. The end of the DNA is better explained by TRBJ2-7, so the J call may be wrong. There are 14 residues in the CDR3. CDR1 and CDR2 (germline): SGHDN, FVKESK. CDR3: CASSQWTSGYEQYF. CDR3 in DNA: TGTGCCAGCAGCCAGTGGACTAGCGGCTACGAGCAGTACTTC.

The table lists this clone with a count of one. The CDR3 loop reads CASSPGTGNYGYTF. Written as DNA, the CDR3 is TGTGCCAGTAGTCCAGGGACGGGGAACTATGGCTACACCTTC. The genes are TRBV19 and TRBJ1-2; perhaps TRBD1 as D (5 bases). The CDR3 spans 14 residues. Germline assignment: CDR1 LNHDA and CDR2 SQIVND (reference sequence). Deletions cut 5 bases from V and 2 bases from J, with 12 bases between.

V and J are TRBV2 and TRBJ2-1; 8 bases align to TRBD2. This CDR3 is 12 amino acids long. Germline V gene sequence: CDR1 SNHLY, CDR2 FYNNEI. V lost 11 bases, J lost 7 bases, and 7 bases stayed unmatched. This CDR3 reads CAGGSGVNEQFF. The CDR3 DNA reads TGTGCCGGTGGTAGCGGGGTGAATGAGCAGTTCTTC.